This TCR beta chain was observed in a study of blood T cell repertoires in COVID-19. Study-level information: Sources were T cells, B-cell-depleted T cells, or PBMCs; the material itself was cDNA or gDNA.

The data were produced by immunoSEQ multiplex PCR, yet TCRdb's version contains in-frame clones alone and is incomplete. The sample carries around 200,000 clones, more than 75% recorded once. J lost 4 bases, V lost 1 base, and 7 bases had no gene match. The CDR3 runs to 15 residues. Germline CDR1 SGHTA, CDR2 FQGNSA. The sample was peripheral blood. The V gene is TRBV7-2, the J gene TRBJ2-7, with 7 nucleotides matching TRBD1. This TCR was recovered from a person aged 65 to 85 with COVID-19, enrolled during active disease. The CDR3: CASSLVSDRAYEQYF. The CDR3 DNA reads TGTGCCAGCAGCTTAGTGAGCGACAGGGCTTACGAGCAGTACTTC.